The 9 T cell receptor beta chains below come from one sample, sequenced in a study of blood T cell repertoires in COVID-19. Repertoires were generated with immunoSEQ multiplex PCR, while TCRdb's copy carries only in-frame clones and drops some. The table lists about 260,000 clones, more than 80% of them singletons. The sequenced sample was peripheral blood. The origin of the receptors is a woman between 40 and 55 years old with acute or convalescent COVID-19.

The chain recombines TRBV6-5 with TRBJ1-1; D remains ambiguous. The V end lost 0 bases, the J end lost 4 bases, and 12 bases lay between the germline ends. The CDR3 covers 15 residues. Germline CDR1 reads MNHEY; CDR2 reads SVGAGI. CDR3 nucleotide sequence: TGTGCCAGCAGTTACTCGATATGGGCCCCCACTGAAGCTTTCTTT. Translated: CASSYSIWAPTEAFF.

The gene calls are TRBV5-8 and TRBJ1-3; perhaps TRBD1 as D (5 bases). V was clipped by 2 bases and J by 4 bases, with 10 bases between them. The germline V gene encodes CDR1 SGHTS and CDR2 YDEGEE. CDR3 length: 14 residues. The CDR3 loop reads CASSLLGAGNTIYF. The DNA for the CDR3 is TGTGCCAGCAGCTTATTAGGGGCCGGAAACACCATATATTTT.

This sequence joins TRBV3-1 (or the pseudogene TRBV3-2) and TRBJ2-6; a possible D gene is TRBD2 (7 bases). This CDR3 is built from 21 residues. Germline V gene sequence: CDR1 LGHDT, CDR2 YNNKEL (reference sequence). Trimming took 4 bases from V and 2 from J, leaving 27 bases between them. This chain's CDR3 is CASSLLYDPTRGLPGANVLTF. As DNA, the CDR3 is TGTGCCAGCAGCCTTTTATACGACCCTACGCGGGGGCTCCCTGGGGCCAACGTCCTGACTTTC.

This sequence joins TRBV27 and TRBJ1-6; 10 positions match TRBD1. Germline lookup yields CDR1 MNHEY and CDR2 SMNVEV (reference sequence). The CDR3 contains 14 residues. V gave up 6 bases and J gave up 8 bases; unmatched junction bases: 4. DNA for the CDR3: TGTGCCAGCAGGGCGGGACAGGGGTATTCACCCCTCCACTTT. Its protein product is CASRAGQGYSPLHF.

This sequence joins TRBV12-2 and TRBJ1-1; TRBD1 is the table's D call and was not checked against the DNA. TRBV12-2 represents a pseudogene. CDR3 length: 12 residues. The CDR3 DNA sequence: TGTGCAAGTCGCTTAGCTACAGGGGCAGCTTTCTTT. Residues: CASRLATGAAFF.

The V and J genes are TRBV6-6 and TRBJ1-2, with D uncertain. The length of the CDR3 is 13 residues. Looked up from germline, CDR1 is MNHNY and CDR2 is SVGAGI (reference sequence). Trimming cost V 0 bases and J 8 bases, with 10 bases left between them. CDR3 in amino acids: CASSYSSEFGYTF. The CDR3 DNA sequence: TGTGCCAGCAGTTACTCGAGTGAATTCGGCTACACCTTC.

The genes are TRBV12-3 or TRBV12-4 and TRBJ2-2; no clear D. The CDR3 spans 12 residues. V shed 6 bases and J shed 2 bases, with 4 bases lying between them. The DNA for the CDR3 is TGTGCCAGCAGCTCTAACACCGGGGAGCTGTTTTTT. Its translation is CASSSNTGELFF.

The chain joins TRBV6-6 to TRBJ1-1; TRBD1 matches at 9 bases. The length of the CDR3 is 14 residues. Per germline, CDR1 MNHNY and CDR2 SVGAGI (reference sequence). After removal of 7 bases from V and 3 bases from J, the junction contained 6 bases not matched to a gene. CDR3 sequence: CASKGDRADTEAFF. The CDR3 DNA reads TGTGCCAGCAAAGGGGACAGGGCGGACACTGAAGCTTTCTTT.

The chain has TRBV30 and TRBJ2-7; possibly TRBD2 for D (6 bases). Germline V lookup: CDR1 GTSNPN, CDR2 SVGIG (reference sequence). V was shortened by 3 bases and J by 6 bases, with 15 bases between the two germline ends. This CDR3 has 13 residues. CDR3 region: CAWSFGGIREQYV. CDR3 nucleotide sequence: TGTGCCTGGAGCTTCGGGGGTATCCGCGAGCAGTACGTC.